The 10 T cell receptor beta chains presented below share a single source sample, sequenced in a study of identical twins. TCRdb reprocessed the 5' RACE reads via MiXCR and lists one record per CDR3 protein. The data hold some 1,700,000 distinct CDR3 sequences, with 25% to 35% observed a single time. The sequencing sample was made of cord blood. Receptors were obtained from a newborn girl in good health.

This chain uses TRBV11-2 with TRBJ2-7, with D perhaps matching TRBD1 (5 bases). This CDR3 region has 15 residues. Per germline, CDR1 SGHAT and CDR2 FQNNGV. The V end lost 1 base, the J end lost 6 bases, and 16 bases lay between the germline ends. The CDR3 reads CASSLVLGAVGEQYF. The CDR3 coding sequence is TGTGCCAGCAGCTTAGTGTTAGGGGCCGTAGGCGAGCAGTACTTC.

The chain is built from TRBV20-1 and TRBJ2-5, with 9 bases matching TRBD2. Trimming cost V 0 bases and J 11 bases; bases outside gene matches: 19. The germline CDR1 and CDR2 sequences are DFQATT and SNEGSKA (reference sequence). The CDR3 covers 17 residues. CDR3 in DNA: TGCAGTGCTAGAGACCTTAGCGGGGGCCGCTCCTACAATGAGCAGTACTTC. This gives the protein CSARDLSGGRSYNEQYF.

A few counts support this clonotype. This chain uses TRBV20-1 with TRBJ2-7, with 10 bases aligning to TRBD2. Trimming removed 4 bases from V and 2 bases from J; junction bases left unmatched: 5. The CDR3 contains 14 residues. In germline, CDR1 is DFQATT, CDR2 SNEGSKA (reference sequence). The CDR3 DNA sequence: TGCAGTGCTACCGGGACTAGCGAGACCTACGAGCAGTACTTC. Translated: CSATGTSETYEQYF.

The V gene is TRBV6-6, the J gene TRBJ2-3, with D possibly TRBD2 on 6 matching bases. Per the germline V gene, CDR1 is MNHNY and CDR2 is SVGAGI (reference sequence). The CDR3 contains 16 residues. Trimming left V 4 bases short and J 4 bases short, with 18 bases between. The CDR3, as DNA: TGTGCCAGCAGTTCCTCTGGGGGGTGGTGGGCAGATACGCAGTATTTT. Translation gives CASSSSGGWWADTQYF.

CDR3 DNA sequence: TGCGCCAGCAGCCAAGGGACAGGGGGGACCTATGGCTACACCTTC. It yields the protein CASSQGTGGTYGYTF. The J gene is TRBJ1-2, the V gene TRBV4-1, with 10 bases that match TRBD1. This CDR3 contains 15 residues. V lost 1 base to trimming and J lost 4 bases; unmatched junction nucleotides: 3. Germline CDR1 reads MGHRA; CDR2 reads YSYEKL.

CDR3 sequence: CASSDLFKGQGTGELFF. In DNA form, the CDR3 reads TGTGCCAGCAGTGATTTATTTAAGGGACAGGGCACCGGGGAGCTGTTTTTT. The V call is TRBV2, the J call TRBJ2-2; 9 bases align to TRBD1. CDR3 length equals 17 residues. V gave up 3 bases and J gave up 4 bases; unmatched junction bases: 9. CDR1 is SNHLY and CDR2 is FYNNEI in the germline V gene.

V is TRBV7-8 and J is TRBJ1-5, with 7 bases matching TRBD1. Losses at the gene ends were 5 bases for V and 5 bases for J; bases not matched to a gene: 15. This CDR3 is 17 amino acids long. Germline V lookup: CDR1 SGHVS, CDR2 FQNEAQ. The CDR3 is CASSKGGTAQQYQPQHF. DNA of the CDR3: TGTGCCAGCAGCAAAGGGGGGACAGCCCAGCAATATCAGCCCCAGCATTTT.

V gene TRBV4-2 combines with J gene TRBJ2-5, with 10 bases matching TRBD2. Matching the DNA end better, TRBJ2-7 makes the J call doubtful. The CDR3 runs to 15 residues. Germline-derived CDR1 and CDR2 are LGHNA and YNFKEQ. Here the CDR3 DNA reads TGTGCCAGCAGCCAAGAAGCGGGAGGGCCGTACGAGCAGTACTTC. Translating gives CASSQEAGGPYEQYF.

J is TRBJ2-5 and V is TRBV2, with D perhaps TRBD2 (5 bases). Germline V lookup: CDR1 SNHLY, CDR2 FYNNEI. This CDR3 is 12 amino acids long. Trimming shortened V by 8 bases and J by 11 bases, and 18 bases separated the two germline ends. The DNA of the CDR3 is TGTGCCAGCTCTGAGGGCTACAATGAGCAGTACTTC. This encodes CASSEGYNEQYF.

The rearrangement links TRBV7-9 to TRBJ2-3, with 9 bases matching TRBD1. CDR1 is SEHNR, CDR2 FQNEAQ, per germline (reference sequence). CDR3 length equals 12 residues. The CDR3 sequence: CGTGDVTDTQYF. The CDR3 DNA is TGTGGGACAGGGGATGTGACAGATACGCAGTATTTT.